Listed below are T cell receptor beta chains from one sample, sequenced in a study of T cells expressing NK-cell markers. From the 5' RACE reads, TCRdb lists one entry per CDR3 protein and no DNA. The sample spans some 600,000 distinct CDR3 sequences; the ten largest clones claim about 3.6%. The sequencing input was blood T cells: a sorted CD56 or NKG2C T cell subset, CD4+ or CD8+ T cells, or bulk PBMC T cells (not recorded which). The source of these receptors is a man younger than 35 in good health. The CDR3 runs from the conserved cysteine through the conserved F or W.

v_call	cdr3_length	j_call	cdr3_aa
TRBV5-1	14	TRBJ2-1	CASSLGQSYNEQFF
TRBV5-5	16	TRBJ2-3	CASSWGMRGASDTQYF
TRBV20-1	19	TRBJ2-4	CSARDLWGWGMLGKNIQYF
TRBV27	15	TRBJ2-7	CASRARQKSSYEQYF
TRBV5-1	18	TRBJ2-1	CASRPGLAGASFFNEQFF
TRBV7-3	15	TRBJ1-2	CASSQSGTLDYGYTF
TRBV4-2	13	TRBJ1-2	CASSQTTGVGYTF
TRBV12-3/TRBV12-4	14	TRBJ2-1	CASSPLTMNNEQFF
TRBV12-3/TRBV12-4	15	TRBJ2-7	CASRIGDREYYEQYF
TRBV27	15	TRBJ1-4	CASSANRGSGEKLFF
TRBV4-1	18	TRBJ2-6	CASSHVAVRPLGANVLTF
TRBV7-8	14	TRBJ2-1	CASSLAQGGNEQFF
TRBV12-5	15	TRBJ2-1	CASGLLPPAGNEQFF
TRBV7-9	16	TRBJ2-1	CASSEGLAGVDNEQFF
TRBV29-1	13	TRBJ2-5	CSVLTGLAETQYF
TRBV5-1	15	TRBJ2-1	CASSPSGGELNEQFF
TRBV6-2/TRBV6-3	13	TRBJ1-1	CASSGRLLTEAFF
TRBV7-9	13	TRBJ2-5	CASSPTSKETQYF